What follows are 27 T cell receptor beta chains derived from one specimen sequenced in a study of Graves' ophthalmopathy and Graves' hyperthyroidism. Transcripts of RNA were the source for amplifying TCR beta CDR3 regions. First-round RT-PCR relied on HTBI primers, and a second-round multiplex PCR came next. TCRdb fed the multiplex PCR reads into MiXCR, producing one record per CDR3 protein. In the table there are some 39,000 distinct CDR3 sequences, roughly 50% of which are singletons. The specimen was peripheral blood. The source of these receptors is an adult woman with stable Graves' hyperthyroidism.

The J gene is TRBJ1-4, the V gene TRBV11-1; D remains ambiguous. The CDR3 runs to 14 residues. Germline V CDR1 and CDR2: SGHAT, FQDESV (reference sequence). Trimming cost V 5 bases and J 0 bases, with 7 bases left between them. CDR3 sequence (DNA): TGTGCCAGCAGCCCCAGTGCAACTAATGAAAAACTGTTTTTT. It translates to CASSPSATNEKLFF.

The chain's CDR3 is CASSRTGSGRSRNTIYF. The CDR3 DNA reads TGTGCCAGCAGTCGAACCGGTTCAGGGCGTTCCAGAAACACCATATATTTT. V usage is TRBV12-3 or TRBV12-4 and J usage is TRBJ1-3; possibly TRBD1 for D (5 bases). The CDR3 extends over 17 amino acids. The V end was cut by 5 bases, the J end by 5 bases, with 22 bases between.

This clonotype is medium-sized. This chain uses TRBV7-9 with TRBJ1-1; tentatively, D is TRBD1 (6 bases). This CDR3 spans 14 amino acids. V was pared by 5 bases and J by 1 base, with 11 bases between. The germline V gene encodes CDR1 SEHNR and CDR2 FQNEAQ (reference sequence). In DNA form, the CDR3 reads TGTGCCAGCAGCCCCTTGGACAGGAACACTGAAGCTTTCTTT. This encodes CASSPLDRNTEAFF.

This clonotype was recorded only once. The chain is built from TRBV10-3 and TRBJ2-5; the match to TRBD1 covers 9 bases. Germline CDR1 and CDR2: ENHRY and SYGVKD. The CDR3 totals 13 residues. Trimming removed 7 bases from V and 7 bases from J; junction bases left unmatched: 7. CDR3 bases: TGTGCCATCAACCGGGACAGGGTCGGGACCCAGTACTTC. As protein: CAINRDRVGTQYF.

This rearrangement joins TRBV29-1 to TRBJ1-1, with 7 nucleotides matching TRBD1. Germline CDR1 is SQVTM and CDR2 is ANQGSEA. With V trimmed by 6 bases and J by 3 bases, 7 bases remained unmatched. This CDR3 region has 13 residues. The CDR3 spells CSVAGQADTEAFF. Written as DNA, the CDR3 is TGCAGCGTCGCCGGACAGGCCGACACTGAAGCTTTCTTT.

V usage is TRBV7-2 and J usage is TRBJ1-1; TRBD1 aligns across 7 bases. Germline V CDR1 and CDR2: SGHTA, FQGNSA. The CDR3 runs to 13 residues. The V gene end was trimmed by 1 base and the J gene end by 10 bases; junction bases not matched to a gene: 6. In DNA form, the CDR3 reads TGTGCCAGCAGCTTAGGCATCAGGGGGGGAGCTTTCTTT. Protein: CASSLGIRGGAFF.

In this sample, this clonotype turned up many times. V and J are TRBV24-1 and TRBJ2-7; 12 nucleotides agree with TRBD2. The CDR3 loop spans 15 amino acids. J gave up 5 bases and V 3 bases, and 4 bases lay outside the gene matches. Germline values: CDR1 KGHDR, CDR2 SFDVKD. The CDR3 loop reads CATSDPRLAGDEQYF. The DNA of the CDR3 is TGTGCCACCAGTGATCCCCGACTAGCGGGAGACGAGCAGTACTTC.

V gene TRBV29-1 combines with J gene TRBJ1-1; possibly TRBD1 for D (6 bases). The germline CDR1 and CDR2 sequences are SQVTM and ANQGSEA. V gave up 8 bases and J gave up 4 bases, with 17 bases separating them. The CDR3 spans 13 residues. This chain's CDR3 is CSQVSDRSTEAFF. The CDR3 nucleotides read TGCAGCCAAGTTAGCGACAGGAGCACTGAAGCTTTCTTT. Based on the CDR3 plus reference TRBV29-1 and TRBJ1-1, the full variable domain is SAVISQKPSRDICQRGTSLTIQCQVDSQVTMMFWYRQQPGQSLTLIATANQGSEATYESGFVIDKFPISRPNLTFSTLTVSNMSPEDSSIYLCSQVSDRSTEAFFGQGTRLTVV.

The chain couples TRBV2 to TRBJ2-5; 14 bases agree with TRBD2. Germline V gene lookup returns CDR1 SNHLY and CDR2 FYNNEI. This CDR3 spans 16 amino acids. J gave up 5 bases and V 3 bases, and 5 bases lay outside the gene matches. The CDR3 loop is CASSDTTSGRGETQYF. Written as DNA, the CDR3 is TGTGCCAGCAGTGACACGACTAGCGGGAGGGGGGAGACCCAGTACTTC. Full variable domain (outside the CDR3, taken from reference TRBV2 and TRBJ2-5): EPEVTQTPSHQVTQMGQEVILRCVPISNHLYFYWYRQILGQKVEFLVSFYNNEISEKSEIFDDQFSVERPDGSNFTLKIRSTKLEDSAMYFCASSDTTSGRGETQYFGPGTRLLVL.

This clonotype has just one count. The V gene is TRBV20-1, the J gene TRBJ2-3; 8 bases are shared with TRBD2. CDR3 length: 16 amino acids. The V and J ends lost 6 bases and 0 bases, in that order; junction bases with no gene match: 11. Germline-derived CDR1 and CDR2 are DFQATT and SNEGSKA (reference sequence). CDR3 sequence: CSARLAGTISTDTQYF. The CDR3 DNA follows: TGCAGTGCACGGCTAGCGGGCACAATTAGCACAGATACGCAGTATTTT.

This chain connects TRBV6-5 to TRBJ1-1, with 7 bases aligning to TRBD1. Trimming took 6 bases from V and 8 from J; bases not matched to a gene: 12. The germline V gene has CDR1 MNHEY and CDR2 SVGAGI. The CDR3 is made up of 14 amino acids. This CDR3 is CASSLSQGQTEAFF. CDR3 nucleotide sequence: TGTGCCAGCAGCCTTAGCCAGGGACAGACCGAAGCTTTCTTT.

This sequence joins TRBV7-9 and TRBJ2-7; TRBD2 aligns across 16 bases. In germline, CDR1 is SEHNR, CDR2 FQNEAQ (reference sequence). There are 16 residues in the CDR3. The J segment lost 2 bases and the V segment lost 3 bases, leaving 1 base of the junction unmatched. CDR3 nucleotide sequence: TGTGCCAGCAGCTTGGGACTAGCGGGAGGGGCCTACGAGCAGTACTTC. It codes for CASSLGLAGGAYEQYF.

The chain employs TRBV25-1 and TRBJ2-7; tentative D call: TRBD2 (6 bases). From germline, CDR1 is MGHDK and CDR2 SYGVNS. The CDR3 length is 13 residues. Trimming took off 5 bases at V and 5 bases at J, with 13 bases between the two ends. The CDR3 spells CASSPPTSHEQYF. CDR3 DNA: TGTGCCAGCAGTCCTCCCACTAGCCACGAGCAGTACTTC.

The rearrangement joins TRBV20-1 to TRBJ2-7; 10 nucleotides line up with TRBD2. Trimming took 6 bases from V and 5 from J; bases not matched to a gene: 10. Per germline, CDR1 DFQATT and CDR2 SNEGSKA (reference sequence). This CDR3 has 14 residues. The CDR3 region is CSATSSGRRNEQYF. CDR3 nucleotides: TGCAGTGCCACTTCTAGCGGGAGAAGGAACGAGCAGTACTTC.

Remarks on this clonotype: The conserved phenylalanine or tryptophan is not found at the CDR3 terminus, so this likely reflects a read error. The chain joins TRBV20-1 to TRBJ1-3; 7 bases are shared with TRBD1. From germline, CDR1 is DFQATT and CDR2 SNEGSKA (reference sequence). J lost 8 bases, V lost 3 bases, and 10 bases had no gene match. The CDR3 length is 14 residues. CDR3 in amino acids: CSASKTGSGDTIYL. CDR3 nucleotide sequence: TGCAGTGCTAGCAAGACAGGGTCCGGAGACACCATATATCTT.

This chain uses TRBV19 with TRBJ1-5; no clear D gene. Trimming removed 8 bases at V and 0 bases at J, with 8 bases between. This CDR3 region has 13 residues. Per germline, CDR1 LNHDA and CDR2 SQIVND (reference sequence). Here the CDR3 DNA reads TGTGCCAGTGCCCAGGTTAGCAATCAGCCCCAGCATTTT. As protein: CASAQVSNQPQHF.

The chain employs TRBV20-1 and TRBJ1-2; 10 bases align to TRBD1. The J segment lost 3 bases and the V segment lost 3 bases, leaving 4 bases of the junction unmatched. The germline V gene encodes CDR1 DFQATT and CDR2 SNEGSKA (reference sequence). The CDR3 has 14 residues. The CDR3 loop reads CSARGTGEDYGYTF. The DNA of the CDR3 is TGCAGTGCTAGGGGGACAGGGGAAGACTATGGCTACACCTTC.

This clonotype was recorded many times. The rearrangement joins TRBV15 to TRBJ2-1, with 9 bases lining up with TRBD1. Germline lookup yields CDR1 LNHNV and CDR2 YYDKDF (reference sequence). This CDR3 spans 16 amino acids. J gave up 5 bases and V 5 bases, and 10 bases lay outside the gene matches. The CDR3 spells CATSGPTGGSNNEQFF. The CDR3 DNA sequence: TGTGCCACCAGCGGACCGACAGGGGGATCGAACAATGAGCAGTTCTTC.

J is TRBJ1-2 and V is TRBV7-3; D remains ambiguous. The CDR3 runs to 16 residues. The germline V and J ends were trimmed by 6 bases and 3 bases, with 20 bases remaining between them. CDR1 SGHTA and CDR2 FQGTGA come from the germline V gene. The chain's CDR3 is CASSRLSRGVDYGYTF. The CDR3 DNA reads TGTGCCAGCAGTCGACTGTCCCGCGGGGTCGACTATGGCTACACCTTC.

This clonotype was seen at least ten times. The chain has TRBV15 and TRBJ2-7, with 10 bases that match TRBD2. The CDR3 has 16 residues. The ends lost 1 base at V and 7 bases at J; junction bases unmatched: 10. Germline-derived CDR1 and CDR2 are LNHNV and YYDKDF (reference sequence). The CDR3 region is CATSRGGAGGPPEQYF. The DNA of the CDR3 is TGTGCCACCAGCAGAGGCGGAGCGGGAGGGCCCCCTGAGCAGTACTTC.

This clonotype was seen repeatedly, ten times or more. The chain recombines TRBV5-1 with TRBJ1-2; D gene ambiguous. The CDR3 runs to 16 residues. Per germline, CDR1 SGHRS and CDR2 YFSETQ. Trimming took off 3 bases at V and 3 bases at J, with 18 bases between the two ends. Here the CDR3 reads CASSSLTLGGDYGYTF. CDR3 in DNA: TGCGCCAGCAGCTCGTTGACCCTGGGAGGTGACTATGGCTACACCTTC.

The V call is TRBV20-1, the J call TRBJ2-2; 11 positions agree with TRBD2. From germline, CDR1 is DFQATT and CDR2 SNEGSKA (reference sequence). The CDR3 covers 16 residues. The ends lost 6 bases at V and 4 bases at J; junction bases unmatched: 10. This CDR3 reads CSARMTSGAGTGELFF. The CDR3 DNA follows: TGCAGTGCCAGGATGACTAGCGGGGCGGGCACCGGGGAGCTGTTTTTT.

This clonotype was detected once. The chain links TRBV5-5 to TRBJ1-1; the match to TRBD1 covers 7 bases. Trimming at V came to 1 base and at J to 1 base, leaving 7 bases not matched to a gene. The germline V gene has CDR1 SGHKS and CDR2 YYEKEE (reference sequence). The CDR3 is made up of 16 amino acids. The CDR3 loop reads CASSLIAGGRNTEAFF. DNA of the CDR3: TGTGCCAGCAGCTTGATAGCAGGGGGTAGGAACACTGAAGCTTTCTTT.

The chain links TRBV20-1 to TRBJ2-5, with D tentatively TRBD1 (5 bases). The V end lost 0 bases, the J end lost 4 bases, and 12 bases lay between the germline ends. The CDR3 length is 14 residues. Germline V gene lookup returns CDR1 DFQATT and CDR2 SNEGSKA (reference sequence). The CDR3 nucleotides read TGCAGTGCTAGAGATCAGGGCTGGGCAGAGACCCAGTACTTC. Its protein product is CSARDQGWAETQYF.

This sequence joins TRBV7-9 and TRBJ2-7, with 9 bases that match TRBD2. This CDR3 region has 15 residues. Trimming took 0 bases from V and 6 from J; bases not matched to a gene: 6. Germline assignment: CDR1 SEHNR and CDR2 FQNEAQ (reference sequence). CDR3 DNA: TGTGCCAGCAGCTTAGCGTCTAGCGGGACTGCCGAGCAGTACTTC. Amino acid sequence: CASSLASSGTAEQYF. The full variable domain, its missing parts supplied by reference TRBV7-9 and TRBJ2-7, is DTGVSQNPRHKITKRGQNVTFRCDPISEHNRLYWYRQTLGQGPEFLTYFQNEAQLEKSRLLSDRFSAERPKGSFSTLEIQRTEQGDSAMYLCASSLASSGTAEQYFGPGTRLTVT.

This clonotype was seen a few times. The V gene is TRBV2, the J gene TRBJ2-2; D possibly uses TRBD1 or TRBD2 (5 bases each). The CDR3 runs to 14 residues. CDR1 and CDR2 (germline): SNHLY, FYNNEI. Deletions cut 7 bases from V and 1 base from J, with 10 bases between. The CDR3 is CASKGRQNTGELFF. The CDR3 nucleotides are TGTGCCAGCAAGGGGAGACAGAACACCGGGGAGCTGTTTTTT.

The rearrangement links TRBV9 to TRBJ1-3; D gene unclear. This CDR3 is 14 amino acids long. Per germline, CDR1 SGDLS and CDR2 YYNGEE. Trimming cost V 0 bases and J 6 bases, with 10 bases left between them. The chain's CDR3 is CASSVGVIENTIYF. CDR3 sequence (DNA): TGTGCCAGCAGCGTAGGTGTAATCGAAAACACCATATATTTT.